This TCR beta chain was obtained from a study of beta chain features in type 1 diabetes. The ends lost 2 bases at V and 0 bases at J; junction bases unmatched: 9. CDR1 is LNHNV and CDR2 is YYDKDF in the germline V gene (reference sequence). This CDR3 is 19 amino acids long. Remarks on this clone: Antigen specificity is unknown.

The investigators reverse transcribed all of the isolated RNA, so they sequenced expressed TCRB transcripts. Sequenced naive, central memory and regulatory T cell samples produced an average of roughly 3.9 million reads. Profiled with immunoSEQ multiplex PCR; TCRdb holds only in-frame clones, not every one. The repertoire holds 250,000 to 300,000 clones, with approximately 25% as singletons. Overall study results and limits: It was possible that PCR favored shorter templates, equally so in patients and controls. Among all four CD4+ subsets, Type 1 diabetes patients had TCRB CDR3s that were moderately but significantly shorter.

V is TRBV15 and J is TRBJ2-3, with 12 nucleotides matching TRBD2. Input material: naive CD4+ T cells from blood. The TCR comes from a woman between 25 and 40 years old with type 1 diabetes. The CDR3 region has the DNA TGTGCCACCAGCAGATCCGGACTAGCGGGAATGGGAAGCACAGATACGCAGTATTTT. This gives the protein CATSRSGLAGMGSTDTQYF.